These T cell receptor beta chains were read from a single sample in a study of CD8+CD57+ T cells in acquired aplastic anemia. One entry per CDR3 protein, called by TCRdb with MiXCR from the reads. The sample lists around 51,000 distinct CDR3 sequences; around 69% were seen once. Sequenced: sorted CD4+, CD8+, or CD8+CD57+ T cells (not recorded which) from PBMCs. Receptor source: a human donor in good health, serving as a control. Both conserved end residues are part of each CDR3. The D gene is left open where the match is weak. Rows give clone size only sometimes, using once, few, many, or a class for an expanded clone.

d_gene: -
j_gene: TRBJ1-1
v_gene: TRBV2
abundance: many
CDR3nt: TGTGCCAGCAGTGAGGGGCGGGCCACCTCCGGAAAAGCTTTCTTT
CDR3aa: CASSEGRATSGKAFF

d_gene: -
j_gene: TRBJ1-2
v_gene: TRBV24-1
abundance: -
CDR3nt: TGTGCCGGGCCTAGGGCGGGGCTTGACTATGGCTACACCTTC
CDR3aa: CAGPRAGLDYGYTF

d_gene: -
j_gene: TRBJ2-7
v_gene: TRBV2
abundance: few
CDR3nt: TGTGCCAGCAAGTCGGGATCCTACGAGCAGTACTTC
CDR3aa: CASKSGSYEQYF

d_gene: -
j_gene: TRBJ2-1
v_gene: TRBV7-7
abundance: -
CDR3nt: TGTGCCAGCAGCTCCACCCCAGGGAGTGAGCAGTTCTTC
CDR3aa: CASSSTPGSEQFF

d_gene: TRBD1
j_gene: TRBJ1-6
v_gene: TRBV4-2
abundance: -
CDR3nt: TGTGCCAGCAGTTCAGGACAGGGGAATTCACCCCTCCACTTT
CDR3aa: CASSSGQGNSPLHF

d_gene: TRBD1
j_gene: TRBJ1-6
v_gene: TRBV2
abundance: -
CDR3nt: TGTGCCTCCAGGGGGAGCTCCTATAATTCACCCCTCCACTTT
CDR3aa: CASRGSSYNSPLHF

d_gene: -
j_gene: TRBJ2-7
v_gene: TRBV2
abundance: -
CDR3nt: TGTGCCACCATACCGAAGTATTCCTACGAGCAGTACTTC
CDR3aa: CATIPKYSYEQYF

d_gene: -
j_gene: TRBJ1-1
v_gene: TRBV25-1
abundance: -
CDR3nt: TGTGCCAGCAGTGAACAGACTTACACTGAAGCTTTCTTT
CDR3aa: CASSEQTYTEAFF

d_gene: TRBD2
j_gene: TRBJ2-1
v_gene: TRBV15
abundance: -
CDR3nt: TGTGCCACCAGCAGATCGACTAGCGGGAGGGCCGGGCATGAGCAGTTCTTC
CDR3aa: CATSRSTSGRAGHEQFF

d_gene: -
j_gene: TRBJ1-2
v_gene: TRBV29-1
abundance: once
CDR3nt: TGCAGCGTTGAACCGGGACGGGGGGTGGGAACGGGCTACACCTTC
CDR3aa: CSVEPGRGVGTGYTF

d_gene: -
j_gene: TRBJ2-7
v_gene: TRBV2
abundance: -
CDR3nt: TGTGCCAGCAGTGGGGTGTTGCCTACATTC
CDR3aa: CASSGVLPTF

d_gene: TRBD1
j_gene: TRBJ2-1
v_gene: TRBV7-3
abundance: once
CDR3nt: TGTGCCAGCAGCTTGGACAGGGTAAATGAGCAGTTCTTC
CDR3aa: CASSLDRVNEQFF

d_gene: TRBD1
j_gene: TRBJ1-1
v_gene: TRBV5-8
abundance: -
CDR3nt: TGTGCCAGCAGCTTGACAGGGGCCTCCACTGAAGCTTTCTTT
CDR3aa: CASSLTGASTEAFF

d_gene: TRBD1
j_gene: TRBJ1-2
v_gene: TRBV11-2
abundance: -
CDR3nt: TGTGCCAGCAGCTTAGGGACCGGGACAGGGCACTATGGCTACACCTTC
CDR3aa: CASSLGTGTGHYGYTF

d_gene: -
j_gene: TRBJ1-6
v_gene: TRBV25-1
abundance: -
CDR3nt: TGTGCCAGCAGTGTGGGGAGCTCCTATAATTCACCCCTCCACTTT
CDR3aa: CASSVGSSYNSPLHF

d_gene: TRBD1
j_gene: TRBJ2-5
v_gene: TRBV7-3
abundance: medium-sized
CDR3nt: TGTGCCAGCAGCTCACAGGGGGCGAGTGGAGAGACCCAGTACTTC
CDR3aa: CASSSQGASGETQYF

d_gene: -
j_gene: TRBJ1-2
v_gene: TRBV28
abundance: -
CDR3nt: TGTGCCAGCAGTTTTGGGACGGGCAACTATAGCTACACCTTC
CDR3aa: CASSFGTGNYSYTF

d_gene: TRBD1
j_gene: TRBJ1-1
v_gene: TRBV7-2
abundance: once
CDR3nt: TGTGCCAGCAGCGGAAACAGGGGGATGAACACTGAAGCTTTCTTT
CDR3aa: CASSGNRGMNTEAFF

d_gene: -
j_gene: TRBJ1-6
v_gene: TRBV20-1
abundance: -
CDR3nt: TGCAGTGCTAGCCCTGGGGGAGTTGGTAATTCACCCCTCCACTTT
CDR3aa: CSASPGGVGNSPLHF

d_gene: TRBD1
j_gene: TRBJ2-2
v_gene: TRBV2
abundance: -
CDR3nt: TGTGCCAGCGACAGGGTGAACACCGGGGAGCTGTTTTTT
CDR3aa: CASDRVNTGELFF

d_gene: TRBD2
j_gene: TRBJ2-2
v_gene: TRBV12-3/TRBV12-4
abundance: -
CDR3nt: TGTGCCAGCAGTTTAAGGCGGGAGCCCGGCGGGGAGCTGTTTTTT
CDR3aa: CASSLRREPGGELFF

d_gene: TRBD2
j_gene: TRBJ2-7
v_gene: TRBV4-2
abundance: -
CDR3nt: TGTGCCAGCAGCCATCACCTAGCGGACCCCCCCCCGCTAAGCGGCTCCTACGAGCAGTACTTC
CDR3aa: CASSHHLADPPPLSGSYEQYF

d_gene: -
j_gene: TRBJ2-3
v_gene: TRBV7-8
abundance: once
CDR3nt: TGTGCCAGCAGCCCAGGGGGGGGAGACACAGATACGCAGTATTTT
CDR3aa: CASSPGGGDTDTQYF

d_gene: -
j_gene: TRBJ2-3
v_gene: TRBV15
abundance: -
CDR3nt: TGTGCCACCAGCAGACTCGGGGGAACCATCACAGATACGCAGTATTTT
CDR3aa: CATSRLGGTITDTQYF

d_gene: -
j_gene: TRBJ1-1
v_gene: TRBV10-3
abundance: -
CDR3nt: TGTGCCATCAGTGACCCAGCGGGGATACGGAAGACTGAAGCTTTCTTT
CDR3aa: CAISDPAGIRKTEAFF

d_gene: -
j_gene: TRBJ1-5
v_gene: TRBV2
abundance: -
CDR3nt: TGTGCCAGCAGGCTACAGGGCGATCAGCCCCAGCATTTT
CDR3aa: CASRLQGDQPQHF

d_gene: TRBD1
j_gene: TRBJ2-7
v_gene: TRBV29-1
abundance: -
CDR3nt: TGCAGCTTCAGACAGGGCTCCTACGAGCAGTACTTC
CDR3aa: CSFRQGSYEQYF

d_gene: -
j_gene: TRBJ2-5
v_gene: TRBV18
abundance: -
CDR3nt: TGTGCCAGCTCACCACAGGGTTCCGAGACCCAGTACTTC
CDR3aa: CASSPQGSETQYF

d_gene: -
j_gene: TRBJ1-1
v_gene: TRBV25-1
abundance: -
CDR3nt: TGTGCCAGCAGTTCAGGACACCAGAACACTGGAGCTTTCTTT
CDR3aa: CASSSGHQNTGAFF

d_gene: TRBD2
j_gene: TRBJ2-5
v_gene: TRBV20-1
abundance: -
CDR3nt: TGCAGTGCTAGAGATTGGCTAGCGGGGAAAGAGACCCAGTACTTC
CDR3aa: CSARDWLAGKETQYF

d_gene: -
j_gene: TRBJ1-2
v_gene: TRBV29-1
abundance: -
CDR3nt: TGCAGCGTTGATGTAGTAGCGGGGGCAAATGGCTACACCTTC
CDR3aa: CSVDVVAGANGYTF

d_gene: TRBD2
j_gene: TRBJ2-1
v_gene: TRBV24-1
abundance: -
CDR3nt: TGTGCCACCAGTACTAGCGGGATTACCTACAATGAGCAGTTCTTC
CDR3aa: CATSTSGITYNEQFF

d_gene: -
j_gene: TRBJ2-1
v_gene: TRBV20-1
abundance: many
CDR3nt: TGCAGTGCTAGAGTCCCCCTAACCGGGACTGGATTATACAATGAGCAGTTCTTC
CDR3aa: CSARVPLTGTGLYNEQFF

d_gene: TRBD1
j_gene: TRBJ1-6
v_gene: TRBV7-9
abundance: -
CDR3nt: TGTGCCAGCGATCAGGGGGCAGGGGATTCACCCCTCCACTTT
CDR3aa: CASDQGAGDSPLHF

d_gene: -
j_gene: TRBJ2-7
v_gene: TRBV25-1
abundance: few
CDR3nt: TGTGCCAGCAGTGAGACGGGGGTCTCCTACGAGCAGTACTTC
CDR3aa: CASSETGVSYEQYF

d_gene: -
j_gene: TRBJ1-2
v_gene: TRBV29-1
abundance: few
CDR3nt: TGCAGCGTCAATAGGGATGGCTACACCTTC
CDR3aa: CSVNRDGYTF

d_gene: TRBD1
j_gene: TRBJ2-5
v_gene: TRBV2
abundance: few
CDR3nt: TGTGCCAGCAGTGCTAGGACAGGGGAAGAGACCCAGTACTTC
CDR3aa: CASSARTGEETQYF

d_gene: -
j_gene: TRBJ1-6
v_gene: TRBV12-3/TRBV12-4
abundance: -
CDR3nt: TGTGCCAGCAGCTTGTACGGGAATTCACCCCTCCACTTT
CDR3aa: CASSLYGNSPLHF

d_gene: TRBD1
j_gene: TRBJ2-7
v_gene: TRBV2
abundance: few
CDR3nt: TGTGCCAGCTCACTAGACAGGGCTCGGGAGCAGTACTTC
CDR3aa: CASSLDRAREQYF

d_gene: -
j_gene: TRBJ2-5
v_gene: TRBV5-1
abundance: once
CDR3nt: TGCGCCAGCAGTCTGACAGGGGAGGGAGAGACCCAGTACTTC
CDR3aa: CASSLTGEGETQYF

d_gene: -
j_gene: TRBJ2-7
v_gene: TRBV20-1
abundance: -
CDR3nt: TGCAGTGCTTGGGCGGGGGCCGGCTACGAGCAGTACTTC
CDR3aa: CSAWAGAGYEQYF

d_gene: -
j_gene: TRBJ1-2
v_gene: TRBV7-3
abundance: -
CDR3nt: TGTGCCAGCAGCCTTTTCGATGGCTATGGCTACACCTTC
CDR3aa: CASSLFDGYGYTF

d_gene: -
j_gene: TRBJ2-7
v_gene: TRBV10-2
abundance: -
CDR3nt: TGCGCCAGCAGTTCGGGACGCGCTATTCACGAGCAGTACTTC
CDR3aa: CASSSGRAIHEQYF

d_gene: -
j_gene: TRBJ1-2
v_gene: TRBV9
abundance: -
CDR3nt: TGTGCCAGCAGCGTATGGGGGTATGGCTACACCTTC
CDR3aa: CASSVWGYGYTF

d_gene: -
j_gene: TRBJ1-5
v_gene: TRBV24-1
abundance: -
CDR3nt: TGTGCCACCAGTGATTTGACTCCCTTCGGACAGCGATTTACGCCCCAGCATTTT
CDR3aa: CATSDLTPFGQRFTPQHF

d_gene: -
j_gene: TRBJ2-7
v_gene: TRBV20-1
abundance: medium-sized
CDR3nt: TGCAGTGCTAGAGTGAGCGCGGAGGCCTACGAGCAGTACTTC
CDR3aa: CSARVSAEAYEQYF

d_gene: TRBD2
j_gene: TRBJ2-7
v_gene: TRBV2
abundance: -
CDR3nt: TGTGCCAGCAGCGTTCCTAGCGGGGAGGAGTACTTC
CDR3aa: CASSVPSGEEYF

d_gene: -
j_gene: TRBJ1-1
v_gene: TRBV2
abundance: -
CDR3nt: TGTGCCAGCAGTTACCCCGGGACTCCAGAAGCTTTCTTT
CDR3aa: CASSYPGTPEAFF

d_gene: TRBD1
j_gene: TRBJ1-4
v_gene: TRBV10-3
abundance: -
CDR3nt: TGTGCCACCGCCCCGGGACAGGGTCTGGAAAAACTGTTTTTT
CDR3aa: CATAPGQGLEKLFF

d_gene: TRBD2
j_gene: TRBJ2-5
v_gene: TRBV24-1
abundance: -
CDR3nt: TGTGCCACCAGTGGAGCGGGAGGGCCTTTGGAGACCCAGTACTTC
CDR3aa: CATSGAGGPLETQYF

d_gene: -
j_gene: TRBJ2-7
v_gene: TRBV25-1
abundance: -
CDR3nt: TGTGCCAGCAGCTTAGGGCAGGCGGACGAATACTTC
CDR3aa: CASSLGQADEYF

d_gene: -
j_gene: TRBJ1-2
v_gene: TRBV9
abundance: -
CDR3nt: TGTGCCAGCAGCGAACAGGGTGGCTATGGCTACACCTTC
CDR3aa: CASSEQGGYGYTF

d_gene: -
j_gene: TRBJ1-2
v_gene: TRBV15
abundance: -
CDR3nt: TGTGCCACCAGCAGAGATAAGGGTGGTCGTGGCTACACCTTC
CDR3aa: CATSRDKGGRGYTF

d_gene: TRBD1
j_gene: TRBJ2-2
v_gene: TRBV9
abundance: -
CDR3nt: TGTGCCAGCAGCGTAGCTACCGGGACAGGGGTCGGGGAGCTGTTTTTT
CDR3aa: CASSVATGTGVGELFF

d_gene: TRBD1
j_gene: TRBJ1-2
v_gene: TRBV7-9
abundance: few
CDR3nt: TGTGCCAGCAGCTTGGGACAGGGTGATGGCTACACCTTC
CDR3aa: CASSLGQGDGYTF

d_gene: -
j_gene: TRBJ1-1
v_gene: TRBV7-9
abundance: -
CDR3nt: TGTGCCAGCAGCTCCGGGGTTAACGCTGAAGCTTTCTTT
CDR3aa: CASSSGVNAEAFF

d_gene: TRBD1
j_gene: TRBJ1-2
v_gene: TRBV6-1
abundance: -
CDR3nt: TGTGCCAGCAGTGAAGCGGGGACAGCCCTCTTC
CDR3aa: CASSEAGTALF